This paragraph reports one T cell receptor beta chain. This receptor's antigen is unknown. Per-base quality was not reported, and no clone a single base away is much larger than it. The sample belongs to a study of blood T cell repertoires in COVID-19 (dated by TCRdb to the early 2020s). In terms of the full investigation: The collaborator samples originated in the United States, Italy and Spain and spanned the acute and convalescent phases of COVID-19. A freely available public database, intended as a resource for researchers studying the immune response to SARS-CoV-2, is where the repertoires were released. Sample metadata almost always included a de-identified subject ID, COVID-19 status, age in years and sex. Where available, HLA class I and class II types were taken from metadata supplied by the sample provider and were not determined by assay-based typing. Subjects who had been exposed to COVID-19, were actively infected with it, or had recovered from it provided the deeply sampled blood TCRbeta repertoires that made up the dataset. The samples were drawn from the first 160 participants of the ongoing ImmuneRACE study and from under 1,500 subjects provided by 6 global collaborators. The prospective study material was composed of cDNA or gDNA derived from T cells, B-cell-depleted T cells, or PBMCs. Study-wide findings and limitations: Clinical and demographic metadata were provided uncurated, with the amount varying by source and participant.

Taken from the germline V gene (reference sequence), the CDR1 and CDR2 loops are LGHDT and YNNKEL. CDR3 length: 14 amino acids, cysteine to phenylalanine. The read is trimmed to its CDR3 DNA, 42 bases read in frame from base 1. Trimming at the junction amounts to 2 bases on V and 5 bases on J, and the germline ends lie 12 bases apart. TCRbeta CDR3 regions were amplified from genomic DNA by means of the immunoSEQ Assay, a bias-controlled multiplex PCR. On the authors' methods: Within the assay, amplification of reference gene primers was used to estimate how many nucleated cells each sample contained. Sequence reads were collapsed and filtered to measure the absolute abundance of every unique TCRbeta CDR3 rearrangement. For each sample, productive Simpson clonality was calculated as the square root of Simpson's diversity index over productive rearrangements. As stored in TCRdb, this immuneACCESS dataset retains in-frame rearrangements with V and J assigned. A fraction of the clones does not appear; measured against another copy, unresolved V genes explain less than half of the discrepancy, and the remainder lacks a known reason. D and trimming come from the DNA, and the V and J calls and clone size come from that table. The sample has approximately 170,000 clones on record, about 90% of them singletons. Of the sample, roughly 11% is held by the ten largest clones.

At one collaborating source in Seattle, patients were enrolled during active infection and were followed longitudinally through the course of disease. The collaborating institutions used their own protocols to collect whole blood in K2EDTA tubes. For TCRbeta analysis, collaborators shipped samples as frozen whole blood, isolated PBMCs, or DNA extracted from either of those sample types. Material: peripheral blood. The V gene is TRBV3-1 (or the pseudogene TRBV3-2) and the J gene is TRBJ2-5, with TRBD2 tentatively as D gene (5 bases match). The sequence was obtained from a woman aged 60-70 years with COVID-19, enrolled during active disease. CDR3 protein: CASSQHGGGETQYF. The nucleotide sequence is TGTGCCAGCAGCCAACATGGAGGCGGGGAGACCCAGTACTTC.